The rows below give T cell receptor beta chains drawn from one sample of a study of Ad26.COV2.S vaccination and SARS-CoV-2 variants. Generated by immunoSEQ multiplex PCR, the TCRdb table keeps only in-frame clones and is missing some. Here the sample spans over 450,000 clones, 70% to 90% being singletons. Specimen: peripheral blood, collected in a trial of Ad26.COV2.S vaccine versus placebo. Receptors originate from a person between 18 and 65 years old who received the Ad26.COV2.S COVID-19 vaccine or a placebo. Each CDR3 is given with its conserved first and last residue. A D gene is named only where the DNA matches it firmly. Expanded clones are given a class, and other clones once, few, many or no size at all.

CDR3 DNA: TGTGCCAGCAGTTTACGACTGACGAACACTGAAGCTTTCTTT
CDR3 protein: CASSLRLTNTEAFF
J gene: TRBJ1-1
clone size: NA
V gene: TRBV28
D gene: NA

CDR3 DNA: TGTGCCAGCAGCTTGGCAGGGGCAACTAATGAAAAACTGTTTTTT
CDR3 protein: CASSLAGATNEKLFF
J gene: TRBJ1-4
clone size: once
V gene: TRBV5-4
D gene: NA

CDR3 DNA: TGTGCCAGCAGCCCGGGACAGGCTAATGAAAAACTGTTTTTT
CDR3 protein: CASSPGQANEKLFF
J gene: TRBJ1-4
clone size: NA
V gene: TRBV7-9
D gene: TRBD1

CDR3 DNA: TGTGCCACCAGCAGAGATCTAGAGGGAAACACCATATATTTT
CDR3 protein: CATSRDLEGNTIYF
J gene: TRBJ1-3
clone size: NA
V gene: TRBV15
D gene: NA

CDR3 DNA: TGTGCCAGCAGGAAGACTGATACCACCAAAGAGACCCAGTACTTC
CDR3 protein: CASRKTDTTKETQYF
J gene: TRBJ2-5
clone size: NA
V gene: TRBV27
D gene: NA

CDR3 DNA: TGTGCCAGCAGCCAAGTGATGGGGTCCTCCTCTGGGGCCAACGTCCTGACTTTC
CDR3 protein: CASSQVMGSSSGANVLTF
J gene: TRBJ2-6
clone size: once
V gene: TRBV3-1/TRBV3-2
D gene: NA

CDR3 DNA: TGTGCCAGCAGCTTAAACGGCGGTAATGAAAAACTGTTTTTT
CDR3 protein: CASSLNGGNEKLFF
J gene: TRBJ1-4
clone size: once
V gene: TRBV7-2
D gene: NA

CDR3 DNA: TGCGCCAGCAGCCAAGATCGGGCAGGGGATGTGAACACTGAAGCTTTCTTT
CDR3 protein: CASSQDRAGDVNTEAFF
J gene: TRBJ1-1
clone size: NA
V gene: TRBV4-3
D gene: NA

CDR3 DNA: TGTGCCAGCAGCCAAGAGCGACGATATGGCTACACCTTC
CDR3 protein: CASSQERRYGYTF
J gene: TRBJ1-2
clone size: NA
V gene: TRBV3-1/TRBV3-2
D gene: NA

CDR3 DNA: TGTGCCAGCAGTGTTAACGTACCAACTAATGAAAAACTGTTTTTT
CDR3 protein: CASSVNVPTNEKLFF
J gene: TRBJ1-4
clone size: NA
V gene: TRBV2
D gene: NA

CDR3 DNA: TGTGCCAGCAGTGAAGTCCGGGGGAGCTCCTACGAGCAGTACTTC
CDR3 protein: CASSEVRGSSYEQYF
J gene: TRBJ2-7
clone size: NA
V gene: TRBV2
D gene: NA

CDR3 DNA: TGTGCCAGCAGCTTAGGACTGCTCACCTATGGCTACACCTTC
CDR3 protein: CASSLGLLTYGYTF
J gene: TRBJ1-2
clone size: NA
V gene: TRBV11-2
D gene: NA

CDR3 DNA: TGTGCCAGCAGCTTAGTCGGGGGGCGAATGAACACTGAAGCTTTCTTT
CDR3 protein: CASSLVGGRMNTEAFF
J gene: TRBJ1-1
clone size: NA
V gene: TRBV7-2
D gene: NA

CDR3 DNA: TGTGCCAGCAGCTGGGCCGGGACAGGGGGCTCACAGGATACGCAGTATTTT
CDR3 protein: CASSWAGTGGSQDTQYF
J gene: TRBJ2-3
clone size: NA
V gene: TRBV11-2
D gene: TRBD1

CDR3 DNA: TGTGCCAGCAGCTTAGTGGGGCGGGAAGAGACCCAGTACTTC
CDR3 protein: CASSLVGREETQYF
J gene: TRBJ2-5
clone size: NA
V gene: TRBV7-8
D gene: NA

CDR3 DNA: TGTGCCAGCAGCTTAGTCGCGGGGTACGGAACTGAAGCTTTCTTT
CDR3 protein: CASSLVAGYGTEAFF
J gene: TRBJ1-1
clone size: NA
V gene: TRBV11-2
D gene: NA

CDR3 DNA: TGTGCCAGCAGCGTTAGGGAGCAGTACTTC
CDR3 protein: CASSVREQYF
J gene: TRBJ2-7
clone size: NA
V gene: TRBV9
D gene: NA

CDR3 DNA: TGTGCCTGGATTGCGCTAGGGGGCCCCCGAGCTTTCTTT
CDR3 protein: CAWIALGGPRAFF
J gene: TRBJ1-1
clone size: NA
V gene: TRBV30
D gene: TRBD1

CDR3 DNA: TGTGCCAGCAGTTTATCCGCAGGACGGAACACTGAAGCTTTCTTT
CDR3 protein: CASSLSAGRNTEAFF
J gene: TRBJ1-1
clone size: once
V gene: TRBV27
D gene: NA

CDR3 DNA: TGTGCCAGCAGCACCTCAGCGGGAGGCGGTTACAATGAGCAGTTCTTC
CDR3 protein: CASSTSAGGGYNEQFF
J gene: TRBJ2-1
clone size: NA
V gene: TRBV7-3
D gene: TRBD2

CDR3 DNA: TGTGCCACCAGCACCGCTGTCCTCGGGACAGGGAATAAAGGAGTCTACGAGCAGTACTTC
CDR3 protein: CATSTAVLGTGNKGVYEQYF
J gene: TRBJ2-7
clone size: NA
V gene: TRBV15
D gene: TRBD1

CDR3 DNA: TGTGCCAGCAGCCCCGATTGGAAAAGCAATCAGCCCCAGCATTTT
CDR3 protein: CASSPDWKSNQPQHF
J gene: TRBJ1-5
clone size: NA
V gene: TRBV27
D gene: NA

CDR3 DNA: TGTGCCAGCAGCTTGACTAGTTGGGATGAGACCCAGTACTTC
CDR3 protein: CASSLTSWDETQYF
J gene: TRBJ2-5
clone size: NA
V gene: TRBV5-6
D gene: NA

CDR3 DNA: TGTGCCAGCAGTGAAAATGACAGGGCACCCGGGGCCAACGTCCTGACTTTC
CDR3 protein: CASSENDRAPGANVLTF
J gene: TRBJ2-6
clone size: NA
V gene: TRBV2
D gene: TRBD1

CDR3 DNA: TGTGCCAGTAGAAAGGACAGGGGAACCGGGGAGCTGTTTTTT
CDR3 protein: CASRKDRGTGELFF
J gene: TRBJ2-2
clone size: NA
V gene: TRBV19
D gene: TRBD1

CDR3 DNA: TGTGCCAGCAGCTTAATTTTGGGACACGAGGCGGACAATGAGCAGTTCTTC
CDR3 protein: CASSLILGHEADNEQFF
J gene: TRBJ2-1
clone size: NA
V gene: TRBV7-3
D gene: NA

CDR3 DNA: TGTGCCAGCAGCTTAGTGGGAGGATGGGATTCACCCCTCCACTTT
CDR3 protein: CASSLVGGWDSPLHF
J gene: TRBJ1-6
clone size: NA
V gene: TRBV11-2
D gene: NA

CDR3 DNA: TGTGCCAGCAGTTTATTAGGCAGCTCCTATAATTCACCCCTCCACTTT
CDR3 protein: CASSLLGSSYNSPLHF
J gene: TRBJ1-6
clone size: NA
V gene: TRBV28
D gene: NA

CDR3 DNA: TGTGCCAGCAGCTTAGAGGGGCAGGTTTACTCCTACGAGCAGTACTTC
CDR3 protein: CASSLEGQVYSYEQYF
J gene: TRBJ2-7
clone size: NA
V gene: TRBV7-2
D gene: NA

CDR3 DNA: TGTGCCAGCAATTTTATCGGCCAGCGGGAGTGGCACTTC
CDR3 protein: CASNFIGQREWHF
J gene: TRBJ2-7
clone size: NA
V gene: TRBV28
D gene: TRBD2

CDR3 DNA: TGCGCCAGCAGCTTCGGCTACAGGGGCCAAGAGACCCAGTACTTC
CDR3 protein: CASSFGYRGQETQYF
J gene: TRBJ2-5
clone size: NA
V gene: TRBV5-1
D gene: TRBD1

CDR3 DNA: TGTGCCAGCAGCGGGACAGCTAAAGAGACCCAGTACTTC
CDR3 protein: CASSGTAKETQYF
J gene: TRBJ2-5
clone size: once
V gene: TRBV6-5
D gene: TRBD1

CDR3 DNA: TGTGCCAGCTCACCGGACTCCAATTATAATTCACCCCTCCACTTT
CDR3 protein: CASSPDSNYNSPLHF
J gene: TRBJ1-6
clone size: NA
V gene: TRBV18
D gene: NA

CDR3 DNA: TGCGCCAGCAGCCAAGATCGGGTGGGGGGGATCTGGACTAATGAAAAACTGTTTTTT
CDR3 protein: CASSQDRVGGIWTNEKLFF
J gene: TRBJ1-4
clone size: NA
V gene: TRBV4-3
D gene: NA

CDR3 DNA: TGTGCCAGCAGCCAAGATGAGACCCGGTATGGCTACACCTTC
CDR3 protein: CASSQDETRYGYTF
J gene: TRBJ1-2
clone size: NA
V gene: TRBV14
D gene: NA

CDR3 DNA: TGTGCCAGCTCACCAGGGTTCCAAGAGACCCAGTACTTC
CDR3 protein: CASSPGFQETQYF
J gene: TRBJ2-5
clone size: NA
V gene: TRBV18
D gene: NA

CDR3 DNA: TGTGCCAGCTCGCGGGACCCCAGCACTGAAGCTTTCTTT
CDR3 protein: CASSRDPSTEAFF
J gene: TRBJ1-1
clone size: NA
V gene: TRBV18
D gene: NA

CDR3 DNA: TGTGCCAGCAGCCGCCGGGGGACCGCTAACTATGGCTACACCTTC
CDR3 protein: CASSRRGTANYGYTF
J gene: TRBJ1-2
clone size: NA
V gene: TRBV6-2/TRBV6-3
D gene: NA

CDR3 DNA: TGTGCCAGCAGTGAAAGAGGTTTAGGTTCACCCCTCCACTTT
CDR3 protein: CASSERGLGSPLHF
J gene: TRBJ1-6
clone size: once
V gene: TRBV2
D gene: NA

CDR3 DNA: TGTGCCAGCAGCCAAGATTTAGGGACATTTGACAATGAGCAGTTCTTC
CDR3 protein: CASSQDLGTFDNEQFF
J gene: TRBJ2-1
clone size: NA
V gene: TRBV14
D gene: NA

CDR3 DNA: TGTGCCAGCAACTACAGGGGGGTTGGGGACACTGAAGCTTTCTTT
CDR3 protein: CASNYRGVGDTEAFF
J gene: TRBJ1-1
clone size: NA
V gene: TRBV6-5
D gene: TRBD1

CDR3 DNA: TGCGCCAGCAGTCAACCGGCAATCCCGATCGAGACCCAGTACTTC
CDR3 protein: CASSQPAIPIETQYF
J gene: TRBJ2-5
clone size: NA
V gene: TRBV23-1
D gene: NA

CDR3 DNA: TGTGCCAGCAGCTCACTAGCGAGTTCCTACAATGAGCAGTTCTTC
CDR3 protein: CASSSLASSYNEQFF
J gene: TRBJ2-1
clone size: NA
V gene: TRBV7-2
D gene: TRBD2

CDR3 DNA: TGTGCCAGCAGCCCTAGCGGGATCCGTCAGCCCCAGCATTTT
CDR3 protein: CASSPSGIRQPQHF
J gene: TRBJ1-5
clone size: NA
V gene: TRBV28
D gene: NA

CDR3 DNA: TGTGCCAGCAGCTCAGGACAGGGGGCTACAAATCAGCCCCAGCATTTT
CDR3 protein: CASSSGQGATNQPQHF
J gene: TRBJ1-5
clone size: NA
V gene: TRBV7-6
D gene: TRBD1

CDR3 DNA: TGTGCCAGCAGTTCGGCAGCACGTAATGAAAAACTGTTTTTT
CDR3 protein: CASSSAARNEKLFF
J gene: TRBJ1-4
clone size: NA
V gene: TRBV27
D gene: NA

CDR3 DNA: TGTGCCAGCAGCTTACACAATGAGCAGTTCTTC
CDR3 protein: CASSLHNEQFF
J gene: TRBJ2-1
clone size: NA
V gene: TRBV7-9
D gene: NA

CDR3 DNA: TGTGCCAGCAGTTTACCGGGACAGGGGCTACGGGGCTACACCTTC
CDR3 protein: CASSLPGQGLRGYTF
J gene: TRBJ1-2
clone size: NA
V gene: TRBV28
D gene: TRBD1

CDR3 DNA: TGTGCCAGTTTTAGGACAGACGGAGTCTACGAGCAGTACTTC
CDR3 protein: CASFRTDGVYEQYF
J gene: TRBJ2-7
clone size: NA
V gene: TRBV6-6
D gene: NA

CDR3 DNA: TGTGCCAGCAGTGTTGGGGTAGCCAAAAACATTCAGTACTTC
CDR3 protein: CASSVGVAKNIQYF
J gene: TRBJ2-4
clone size: NA
V gene: TRBV2
D gene: NA

CDR3 DNA: TGTGCCAGCAGCCAAGAGGGCTTTAACAGGGGCGAGACCCAGTACTTC
CDR3 protein: CASSQEGFNRGETQYF
J gene: TRBJ2-5
clone size: NA
V gene: TRBV4-2
D gene: TRBD1

CDR3 DNA: TGTGCCAGCAGGATACAATTCGGGGGCTACGAGCAGTACTTC
CDR3 protein: CASRIQFGGYEQYF
J gene: TRBJ2-7
clone size: NA
V gene: TRBV6-5
D gene: NA

CDR3 DNA: TGTGCCAGCAGCAGGACAGGGAATAATTCACCCCTCCACTTT
CDR3 protein: CASSRTGNNSPLHF
J gene: TRBJ1-6
clone size: many
V gene: TRBV7-3
D gene: TRBD1

CDR3 DNA: TGTGCCAGCAGTTTAAGGGGGGGTACAGATACGCAGTATTTT
CDR3 protein: CASSLRGGTDTQYF
J gene: TRBJ2-3
clone size: NA
V gene: TRBV27
D gene: NA

CDR3 DNA: TGTGCCACCAGTGCGGTCGGGGGACACTCCTACAATGAGCAGTTCTTC
CDR3 protein: CATSAVGGHSYNEQFF
J gene: TRBJ2-1
clone size: once
V gene: TRBV24-1
D gene: NA